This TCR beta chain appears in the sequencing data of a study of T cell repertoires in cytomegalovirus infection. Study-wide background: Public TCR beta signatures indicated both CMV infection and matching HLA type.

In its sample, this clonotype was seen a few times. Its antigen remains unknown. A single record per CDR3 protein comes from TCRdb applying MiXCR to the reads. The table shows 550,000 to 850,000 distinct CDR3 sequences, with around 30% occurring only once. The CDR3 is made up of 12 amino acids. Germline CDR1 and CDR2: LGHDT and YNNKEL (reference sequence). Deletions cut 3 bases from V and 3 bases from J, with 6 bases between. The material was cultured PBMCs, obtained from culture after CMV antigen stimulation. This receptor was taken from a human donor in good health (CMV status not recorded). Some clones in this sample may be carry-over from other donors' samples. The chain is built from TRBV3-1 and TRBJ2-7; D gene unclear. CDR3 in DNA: TGTGCCAGCAGCCATCGCCACTACGAGCAGTACTTC. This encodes CASSHRHYEQYF.